A selection of T cell receptor beta chains follows, all from one sample in a study of blood T cell repertoires in COVID-19. Measured with immunoSEQ multiplex PCR; TCRdb has only the in-frame clones, and not every one. This sample has around 700,000 clones, with approximately 90% found just once. The sample comprised peripheral blood. Receptors originate from a woman aged 18-29 years with acute or convalescent COVID-19. The CDR3 runs from the conserved cysteine through the conserved F or W. Fields, in order: CDR3 protein, CDR3 DNA, clone size, D gene, V gene, J gene. D genes are given only for firm matches. A row's size may be missing; if present it is once, few, many or a size class.

CDR3: CSVAGDGNQPQHF
DNA: TGCAGCGTTGCCGGGGATGGCAATCAGCCCCAGCATTTT
size: once
D: NA
V: TRBV29-1
J: TRBJ1-5

CDR3: CARFRQYYGYTF
DNA: TGTGCCAGATTCCGACAGTACTATGGCTACACCTTC
size: NA
D: NA
V: TRBV30
J: TRBJ1-2

CDR3: CASSPGRGAYGYTF
DNA: TGTGCCAGCAGCCCCGGGAGGGGCGCGTATGGCTACACCTTC
size: NA
D: NA
V: TRBV13
J: TRBJ1-2

CDR3: CSPWGQGGELFF
DNA: TGCAGCCCCTGGGGGCAGGGCGGGGAGCTGTTTTTT
size: NA
D: NA
V: TRBV29-1
J: TRBJ2-2

CDR3: CASSLHGEYEQYF
DNA: TGCGCCAGCAGCTTGCACGGAGAGTACGAGCAGTACTTC
size: NA
D: NA
V: TRBV5-1
J: TRBJ2-7

CDR3: CASSYSSGAQGELFF
DNA: TGTGCCAGCAGTTACTCGTCAGGGGCCCAGGGGGAACTGTTTTTT
size: once
D: TRBD1
V: TRBV6-5
J: TRBJ1-4

CDR3: CASSIIFNQPQHF
DNA: TGTGCCAGTAGTATTATCTTCAATCAGCCCCAGCATTTT
size: few
D: NA
V: TRBV19
J: TRBJ1-5

CDR3: CASSTIDRGPNPKLFF
DNA: TGTGCCAGCAGCACCATCGACAGGGGCCCGAACCCAAAACTGTTTTTT
size: NA
D: TRBD1
V: TRBV28
J: TRBJ1-4

CDR3: CASSTSTGQNTEAFF
DNA: TGTGCCAGCAGCACCTCGACAGGCCAGAACACTGAAGCTTTCTTT
size: NA
D: NA
V: TRBV11-2
J: TRBJ1-1

CDR3: CASSLFDRNYGYTF
DNA: TGTGCCAGCAGCTTGTTCGACAGGAATTATGGCTACACCTTC
size: NA
D: NA
V: TRBV5-6
J: TRBJ1-2

CDR3: CASSLVALTRTGELFF
DNA: TGTGCCAGCAGCTTAGTAGCTTTGACGCGCACCGGGGAGCTGTTTTTT
size: once
D: NA
V: TRBV7-2
J: TRBJ2-2

CDR3: CASSSQPTSAHGTDTQYF
DNA: TGTGCCAGCAGCTCTCAGCCGACATCGGCCCACGGCACAGATACGCAGTATTTT
size: NA
D: NA
V: TRBV7-3
J: TRBJ2-3

CDR3: CASSLEEGQPQHF
DNA: TGTGCCAGCAGCTTAGAAGAGGGTCAGCCCCAGCATTTT
size: NA
D: NA
V: TRBV7-2
J: TRBJ1-5

CDR3: CASSYRGRYGYTF
DNA: TGTGCCAGCAGTTACAGGGGCCGGTATGGCTACACCTTC
size: NA
D: NA
V: TRBV6-5
J: TRBJ1-2

CDR3: CASSLNTDRANYGYTF
DNA: TGCGCCAGCAGCCTAAACACGGACAGGGCAAACTATGGCTACACCTTC
size: NA
D: TRBD1
V: TRBV5-1
J: TRBJ1-2

CDR3: CARQKGVFPYNEQFF
DNA: TGTGCCAGACAAAAAGGGGTTTTCCCCTACAATGAGCAGTTCTTC
size: NA
D: NA
V: TRBV21-1
J: TRBJ2-1

CDR3: CASSPTENTEAFF
DNA: TGTGCCAGCAGCCCTACAGAGAACACTGAAGCTTTCTTT
size: once
D: NA
V: TRBV11-2
J: TRBJ1-1

CDR3: CAISGVEGQEAFF
DNA: TGTGCCATCAGTGGGGTCGAAGGACAAGAAGCTTTCTTT
size: NA
D: NA
V: TRBV10-3
J: TRBJ1-1

CDR3: CASSLGRGPYEQYF
DNA: TGTGCCAGCAGCTTAGGGCGGGGCCCCTACGAGCAGTACTTC
size: few
D: NA
V: TRBV7-2
J: TRBJ2-7

CDR3: CASSGPHLRDRGTDTQYF
DNA: TGTGCCAGCAGTGGGCCCCATCTCCGGGACAGGGGGACAGATACGCAGTATTTT
size: NA
D: TRBD1
V: TRBV25-1
J: TRBJ2-3

CDR3: CASSQMGTSGPLGELFF
DNA: TGTGCCAGCAGCCAGATGGGGACTAGCGGTCCCCTCGGGGAGCTGTTTTTT
size: NA
D: TRBD2
V: TRBV7-9
J: TRBJ2-2

CDR3: CASSSGQGEKLFF
DNA: TGTGCCAGCAGCTCTGGACAGGGGGAAAAACTGTTTTTT
size: NA
D: TRBD1
V: TRBV3-1/TRBV3-2
J: TRBJ1-4